This TCR beta chain was sequenced in a study of regulatory T cells in long-lasting Graves disease. Building of the TCR beta libraries involved iRepertoire HTBI primers and Arm-PCR of CDR3 regions. A single record per CDR3 protein comes from TCRdb applying MiXCR to the multiplex PCR reads. Counted here are about 530,000 distinct CDR3 sequences, 15% to 20% occurring once; the ten biggest clones make up roughly 25%. Many counts were recorded for this clonotype. The sample's time point: newly diagnosed GD, antithyroid drugs for less than 3 months. There was RNA extracted from PBMCs, and the TCR library was made from it. The same specimen was also included in a second study, on T cells in Graves' hyperthyroidism and ophthalmopathy. This second report adds: The HTBI primer set was used in a first-round RT-PCR of the TCR CDR3.

The clonotype comes from a woman between 40 and 65 years old with Graves disease. Specimen: peripheral blood mononuclear cells (PBMCs), collected at new diagnosis, from a patient treated with antithyroid drugs.

This chain's CDR3 is CASSLGGAANTGELFF. The CDR3 DNA reads as TGTGCCAGCAGCTTGGGCGGGGCCGCGAACACCGGGGAGCTGTTTTTT. J is TRBJ2-2 and V is TRBV7-3, with TRBD2 as a possible D gene (6 bases). Germline values: CDR1 SGHTA, CDR2 FQGTGA. This CDR3 spans 16 amino acids. V lost 3 bases, J lost 0 bases, and 11 bases lay in between.